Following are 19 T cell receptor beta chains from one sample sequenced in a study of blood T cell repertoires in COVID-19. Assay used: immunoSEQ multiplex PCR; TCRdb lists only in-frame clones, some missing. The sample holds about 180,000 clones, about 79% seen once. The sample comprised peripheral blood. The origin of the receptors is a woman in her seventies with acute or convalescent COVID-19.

CDR3 protein: CASSLSGVDTGELFF. The CDR3 DNA is TGTGCCAGCAGCTTAAGCGGGGTGGACACCGGGGAGCTGTTTTTT. V is TRBV11-3 and J is TRBJ2-2; 7 bases match TRBD2. This CDR3 spans 15 amino acids. V shed 2 bases, J shed 3 bases, and the junction held 3 bases outside the gene matches. Germline lookup yields CDR1 SGHNT and CDR2 YENEEA.

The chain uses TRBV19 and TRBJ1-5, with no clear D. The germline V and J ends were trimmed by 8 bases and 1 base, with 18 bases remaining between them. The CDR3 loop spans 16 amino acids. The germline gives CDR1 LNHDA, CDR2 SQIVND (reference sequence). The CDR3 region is CASSYPGADSNQPQHF. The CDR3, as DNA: TGTGCCAGTTCTTATCCGGGAGCCGACAGCAATCAGCCCCAGCATTTT.

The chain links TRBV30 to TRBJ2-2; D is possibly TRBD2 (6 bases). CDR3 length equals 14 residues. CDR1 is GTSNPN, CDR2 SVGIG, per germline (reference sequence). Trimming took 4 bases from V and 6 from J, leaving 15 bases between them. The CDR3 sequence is CAWNGGERPGELFF. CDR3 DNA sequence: TGTGCCTGGAACGGCGGGGAAAGGCCCGGGGAGCTGTTTTTT.

The CDR3 region has the DNA TGCAGCGCTGAGGCAGGGGGCGCGGACACCGGGGAGCTGTTTTTT. This gives the protein CSAEAGGADTGELFF. The J gene is TRBJ2-2, the V gene TRBV29-1; 8 nucleotides agree with TRBD1. V lost 7 bases and J lost 3; bases outside the gene matches: 10. The CDR3 spans 15 residues. The germline V gene encodes CDR1 SQVTM and CDR2 ANQGSEA.

The chain's CDR3 is CASSQDPPGTKTYNEKLFF. The CDR3 DNA sequence: TGTGCCAGCAGCCAAGACCCGCCCGGGACAAAGACCTATAATGAAAAACTGTTTTTT. The gene calls are TRBV3-1 (or the pseudogene TRBV3-2) and TRBJ1-4; possibly TRBD1 for D (6 bases). Trimming pared 0 bases from V and 4 bases from J, leaving 21 bases between. This CDR3 is built from 19 residues. CDR1 is LGHDT and CDR2 is YNNKEL in the germline V gene (reference sequence).

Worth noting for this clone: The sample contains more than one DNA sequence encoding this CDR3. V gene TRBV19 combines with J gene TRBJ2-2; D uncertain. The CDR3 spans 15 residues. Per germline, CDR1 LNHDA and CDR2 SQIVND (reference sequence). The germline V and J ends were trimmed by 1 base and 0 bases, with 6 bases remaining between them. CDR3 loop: CASSIVAANTGELFF. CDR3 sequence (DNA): TGTGCCAGTAGTATAGTGGCTGCGAACACCGGGGAGCTGTTTTTT.

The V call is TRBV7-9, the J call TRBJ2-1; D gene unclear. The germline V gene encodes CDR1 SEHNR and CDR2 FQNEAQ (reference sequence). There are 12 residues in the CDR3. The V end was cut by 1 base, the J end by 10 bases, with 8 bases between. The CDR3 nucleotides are TGTGCCAGCAGCTTAGTAGGAGAAGAGCAGTTCTTC. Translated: CASSLVGEEQFF.

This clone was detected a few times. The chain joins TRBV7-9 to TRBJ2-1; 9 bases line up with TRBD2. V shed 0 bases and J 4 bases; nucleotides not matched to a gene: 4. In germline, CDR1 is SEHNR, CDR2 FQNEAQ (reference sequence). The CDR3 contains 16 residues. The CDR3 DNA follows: TGTGCCAGCAGCTTAGCGGGCGGGAGGGTGTACAATGAGCAGTTCTTC. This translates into CASSLAGGRVYNEQFF.

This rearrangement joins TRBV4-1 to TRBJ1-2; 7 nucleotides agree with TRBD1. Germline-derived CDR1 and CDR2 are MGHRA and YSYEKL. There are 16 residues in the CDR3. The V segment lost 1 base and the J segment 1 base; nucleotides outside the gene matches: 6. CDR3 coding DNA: TGCGCCAGCAGCCAAGTCTCTGCAGGGGGTAACTATGGCTACACCTTC. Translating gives CASSQVSAGGNYGYTF.

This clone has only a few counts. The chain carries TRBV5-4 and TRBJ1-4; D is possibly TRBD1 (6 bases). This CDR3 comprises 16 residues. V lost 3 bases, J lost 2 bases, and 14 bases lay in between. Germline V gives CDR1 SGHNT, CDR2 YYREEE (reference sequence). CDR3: CASSSQAGDTNEKLFF. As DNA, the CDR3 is TGTGCCAGCAGCTCGCAGGCAGGGGACACTAATGAAAAACTGTTTTTT.

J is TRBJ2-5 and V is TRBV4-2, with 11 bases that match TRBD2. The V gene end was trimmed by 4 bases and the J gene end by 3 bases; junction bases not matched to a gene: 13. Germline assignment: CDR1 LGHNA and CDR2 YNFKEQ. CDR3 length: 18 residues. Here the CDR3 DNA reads TGTGCCAGCAGCCCCGAACTTACTAGCGGGAGTTGGGAAGAGACCCAGTACTTC. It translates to CASSPELTSGSWEETQYF.

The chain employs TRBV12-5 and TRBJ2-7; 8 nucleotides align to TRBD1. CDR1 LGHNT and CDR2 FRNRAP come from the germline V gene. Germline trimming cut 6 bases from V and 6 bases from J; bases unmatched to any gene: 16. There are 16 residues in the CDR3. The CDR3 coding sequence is TGTGCTAGTGGACTATGCGTGGGACAGGTAGTCTGCGAGCAGTACTTC. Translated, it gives CASGLCVGQVVCEQYF.

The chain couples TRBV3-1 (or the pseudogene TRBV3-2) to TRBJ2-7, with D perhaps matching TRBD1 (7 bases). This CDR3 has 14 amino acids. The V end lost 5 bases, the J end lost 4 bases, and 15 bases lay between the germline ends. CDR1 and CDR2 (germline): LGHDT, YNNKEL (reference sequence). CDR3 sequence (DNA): TGTGCCAGCAGCATTAGCGGACAGGAATACGAGCAGTACTTC. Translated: CASSISGQEYEQYF.

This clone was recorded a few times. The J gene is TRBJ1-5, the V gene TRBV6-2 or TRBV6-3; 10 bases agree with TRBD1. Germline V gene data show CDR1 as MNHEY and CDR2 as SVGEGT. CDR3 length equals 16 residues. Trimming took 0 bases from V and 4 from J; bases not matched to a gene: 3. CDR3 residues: CASSYSPGQGNQPQHF. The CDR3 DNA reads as TGTGCCAGCAGTTACTCACCGGGACAGGGGAATCAGCCCCAGCATTTT.

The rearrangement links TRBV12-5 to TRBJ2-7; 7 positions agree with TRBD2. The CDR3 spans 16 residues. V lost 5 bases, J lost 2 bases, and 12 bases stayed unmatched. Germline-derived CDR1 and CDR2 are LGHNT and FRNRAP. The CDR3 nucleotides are TGTGCTAGTGGTCCCCTCGGGACTATCCTACCCTACGAGCAGTACTTC. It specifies CASGPLGTILPYEQYF.

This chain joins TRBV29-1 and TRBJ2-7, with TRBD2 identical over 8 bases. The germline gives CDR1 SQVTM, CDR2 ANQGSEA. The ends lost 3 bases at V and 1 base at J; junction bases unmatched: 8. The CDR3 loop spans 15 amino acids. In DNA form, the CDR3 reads TGCAGCGTTGAGGTGGCTAGCGGGCGGTCCTACGAGCAGTACTTC. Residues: CSVEVASGRSYEQYF.

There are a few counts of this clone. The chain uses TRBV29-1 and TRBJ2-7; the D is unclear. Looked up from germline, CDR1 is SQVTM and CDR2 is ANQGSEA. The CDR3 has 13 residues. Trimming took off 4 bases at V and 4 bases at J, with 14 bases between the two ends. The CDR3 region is CSVVLEAPYEQYF. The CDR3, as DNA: TGCAGCGTTGTATTAGAGGCACCATACGAGCAGTACTTC.

The chain's CDR3 is CASSLSGSWDSPLHF. DNA for the CDR3: TGTGCCAGCAGCTTATCAGGCTCATGGGATTCACCCCTCCACTTT. J is TRBJ1-6 and V is TRBV7-2; D not resolved. The V end was cut by 2 bases, the J end by 8 bases, with 13 bases between. The CDR3 loop spans 15 amino acids. Germline V gives CDR1 SGHTA, CDR2 FQGNSA.

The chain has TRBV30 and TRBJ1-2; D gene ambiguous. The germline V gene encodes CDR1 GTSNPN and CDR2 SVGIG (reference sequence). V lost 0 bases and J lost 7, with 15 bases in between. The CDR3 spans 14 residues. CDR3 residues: CAWSVQRGIGGYTF. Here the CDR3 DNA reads TGTGCCTGGAGTGTACAACGGGGTATCGGTGGCTACACCTTC.